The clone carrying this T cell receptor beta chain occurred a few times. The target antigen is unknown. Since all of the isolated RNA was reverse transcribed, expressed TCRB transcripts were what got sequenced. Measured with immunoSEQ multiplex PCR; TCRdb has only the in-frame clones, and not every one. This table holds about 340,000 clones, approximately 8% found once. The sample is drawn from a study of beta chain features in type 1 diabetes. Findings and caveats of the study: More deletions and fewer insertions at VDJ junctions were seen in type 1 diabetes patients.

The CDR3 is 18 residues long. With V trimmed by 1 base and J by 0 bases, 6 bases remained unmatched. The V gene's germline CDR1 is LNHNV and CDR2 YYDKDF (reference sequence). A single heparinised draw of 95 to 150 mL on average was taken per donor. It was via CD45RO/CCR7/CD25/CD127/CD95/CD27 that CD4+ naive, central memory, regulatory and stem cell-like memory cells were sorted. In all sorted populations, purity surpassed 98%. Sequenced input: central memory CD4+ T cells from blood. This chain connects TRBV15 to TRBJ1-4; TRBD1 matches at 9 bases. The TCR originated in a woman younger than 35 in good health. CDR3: CATSRGTGVEATNEKLFF. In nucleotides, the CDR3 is TGTGCCACCAGCAGAGGGACAGGGGTCGAGGCAACTAATGAAAAACTGTTTTTT.